This section outlines one TCR beta chain sequence together with its context. Its antigen remains unidentified. This sample was included in a study of T cell responses to AZD1222 COVID-19 vaccine. Study-wide points: The study found Spike-specific TCR breadth and depth rose after two AZD1222 doses. The reported proportion of spike-specific TCRs targeting unmutated variant regions was nearly half.

V lost 5 bases and J lost 5, with 6 bases in between. CDR3 size: 11 residues. Using immunoSEQ multiplex PCR, the repertoire was profiled, and TCRdb retains in-frame clones only, with some absent. The sample includes some 150,000 clones, 85% to 95% of them seen just once. Sample: peripheral blood, taken on day 0 of MenACWY control vaccination. The chain joins TRBV12-3 or TRBV12-4 to TRBJ1-1; D remains ambiguous. This clonotype was obtained from an adult in good health. As DNA, the CDR3 is TGTGCCAGCAGTATGGGGACTGAAGCTTTCTTT. Translating gives CASSMGTEAFF.